This TCR beta chain was observed in a study of beta chain features in type 1 diabetes. Study findings and constraints: Within patients, naive, central memory and Treg TCRB repertoires seemed more similar than within healthy donors.

From germline, CDR1 is SGHTA and CDR2 FQGNSA. The CDR3 has 15 amino acids. The junction had 4 bases not matched to a gene; V was cut back by 1 base and J by 5 bases. As concerns this clone: The antigen remains undetermined.

Sequencing targeted expressed TCRB transcripts, as all isolated RNA had been reverse transcribed. Naive, central memory and regulatory T cell samples averaged around 3.5 million immunoSEQ reads each. Measured with immunoSEQ multiplex PCR; TCRdb has only the in-frame clones, and not every one. The sample lists around 250,000 clones, about 26% occurring once. Material: central memory CD4+ T cells from blood. The sequence derives from a man aged 30-40 years in good health. V usage is TRBV7-2 and J usage is TRBJ2-7; 11 bases line up with TRBD2. The CDR3 region is CASSLVASGGNEQYF. DNA of the CDR3: TGTGCCAGCAGCTTAGTGGCTAGCGGGGGGAACGAGCAGTACTTC. Using reference TRBV7-2 and TRBJ2-7 for the parts outside the CDR3, the full variable domain is GAGVSQSPSNKVTEKGKDVELRCDPISGHTALYWYRQSLGQGLEFLIYFQGNSAPDKSGLPSDRFSAERTGGSVSTLTIQRTQQEDSAVYLCASSLVASGGNEQYFGPGTRLTVT.